This TCR beta chain was captured in a study of T-cell memory formation after mild COVID-19. Study-wide findings and caveats: Whereas later expanders leaned CD4+, clones contracting day 15 to 85 showed a balanced CD4/CD8 makeup. Among clones peaking at day 37 in the second wave, SARS-CoV-2 specificity remained unconfirmed. Some responding clones appeared in pre-infection memory, suggesting cross-reactive memory joined.

The CDR3 has 16 amino acids. CDR1 and CDR2 from the germline V gene are LGHDT and YNNKEL (reference sequence). The germline V and J ends were trimmed by 4 bases and 6 bases, with 18 bases remaining between them. Constant-segment-primed 5'RACE gave TCR alpha and TCR beta cDNA libraries with sample barcodes and UMIs. TCRdb fed the 5' RACE reads into MiXCR, producing one record per CDR3 protein. The sample includes 95,000 to 120,000 distinct CDR3 sequences, 15% to 20% of them seen just once. With respect to this clonotype: Its antigen is undetermined.

The clonotype was recovered from a man aged 18 to 30 who had mild COVID-19 (a few samples of this study predate the infection). Cell type and time point are not known. The chain has TRBV3-1 and TRBJ1-4; D gene unclear. Sequences were obtained from PBMCs or a T cell subset sorted from them (not recorded which). This CDR3 is CASSLRRLGGDEKLFF. CDR3 DNA: TGTGCCAGCAGCCTGAGGCGTTTGGGAGGTGATGAAAAACTGTTTTTT. Full variable domain (missing parts from reference TRBV3-1 and TRBJ1-4): DTAVSQTPKYLVTQMGNDKSIKCEQNLGHDTMYWYKQDSKKFLKIMFSYNNKELIINETVPNRFSPKSPDKAHLNLHINSLELGDSAVYFCASSLRRLGGDEKLFFGSGTQLSVL.